The next 17 T cell receptor beta chains were all read from a single sample in a study of T cell changes during pregnancy in multiple sclerosis. Profiled with immunoSEQ multiplex PCR; TCRdb holds only in-frame clones, not every one. Among 35,000 to 40,000 clones listed, about 92% were seen once. The sample consisted of CD8+ T cells from peripheral blood mononuclear cells, taken in the third trimester of pregnancy. The receptors were sampled from a female donor with multiple sclerosis, enrolled in a pregnancy study.

The genes are TRBV7-9 and TRBJ2-7; the D is unclear. The V and J ends lost 1 base and 4 bases respectively, with 5 bases between them. Germline V gene lookup returns CDR1 SEHNR and CDR2 FQNEAQ (reference sequence). CDR3 length equals 12 residues. The CDR3 DNA sequence: TGTGCCAGCAGCTTAGTCGAGTACGAGCAGTACTTC. Its protein is CASSLVEYEQYF.

The rearrangement uses TRBV25-1 and TRBJ2-5, with no clear D. Matching the DNA end better, TRBJ2-7 makes the J call doubtful. Germline-derived CDR1 and CDR2 are MGHDK and SYGVNS. This CDR3 contains 16 residues. The CDR3 DNA follows: TGTGCCAGCAGTTCACGAACACCCCGAGGCCCCTACGAGCAGTACTTC. This gives the protein CASSSRTPRGPYEQYF.

The rearrangement links TRBV5-6 to TRBJ2-7; D unresolved. Looked up from germline, CDR1 is SGHDT and CDR2 is YYEEEE. Deletions cut 1 base from V and 4 bases from J, with 12 bases between. This CDR3 comprises 14 residues. The CDR3 is CASSLRLAGYEQYF. The CDR3 coding sequence is TGTGCCAGCAGCTTGCGGTTAGCTGGTTACGAGCAGTACTTC.

The chain couples TRBV19 to TRBJ2-3; tentatively, D is TRBD2 (5 bases). CDR3 length equals 15 residues. V was clipped by 4 bases and J by 6 bases, with 17 bases between them. From germline, CDR1 is LNHDA and CDR2 SQIVND (reference sequence). CDR3 sequence reads: CASSTSPPLADTQYF. Here the CDR3 DNA reads TGTGCCAGTAGTACTTCCCCGCCCTTAGCGGATACGCAGTATTTT.

This sequence joins TRBV6-5 and TRBJ2-7; TRBD2 matches at 7 bases. Germline V lookup: CDR1 MNHEY, CDR2 SVGAGI. Trimming at V came to 5 bases and at J to 5 bases, leaving 12 bases not matched to a gene. The CDR3 covers 15 residues. For the CDR3, the DNA is TGTGCCAGCAGTAGTATTGGCGGGAGTCTCGACGAGCAGTACTTC. Residues: CASSSIGGSLDEQYF.

This chain uses TRBV19 with TRBJ1-1; TRBD1 might be the D (6 bases). This CDR3 has 18 residues. Deletions cut 6 bases from V and 5 bases from J, with 28 bases between. Germline V CDR1 and CDR2: LNHDA, SQIVND (reference sequence). The CDR3 DNA reads as TGTGCCAGTAGAGGGGGGGTTCGGGACCGACCGAATAGGACTGAAGCTTTCTTT. It encodes CASRGGVRDRPNRTEAFF.

A note on this clone: The junction and the germline gene differ at one end; a read error may be behind it. The gene calls are TRBV27 and TRBJ2-7, with TRBD1 identical over 8 bases. The CDR3 length is 14 residues. The germline V gene encodes CDR1 MNHEY and CDR2 SMNVEV (reference sequence). Here the CDR3 DNA reads TGTGCCAGCAGTTGGACAGGGCTCTCCCACGAGCAGTACTTC. Its protein product is CASSWTGLSHEQYF.

The CDR3 DNA is TGTGCCAGTAGCCTACCGCAGGGGGCTCCTCAGCCCCAGCATTTT. Amino acid sequence: CASSLPQGAPQPQHF. The chain joins TRBV19 to TRBJ1-5, with 8 bases matching TRBD1. The CDR3 has 15 residues. The V segment lost 6 bases and the J segment 6 bases; nucleotides outside the gene matches: 10. CDR1 and CDR2 from the germline V gene are LNHDA and SQIVND (reference sequence).

The chain is built from TRBV6-1 and TRBJ2-7; D is uncertain. The length of the CDR3 is 14 residues. V lost 3 bases, J lost 2 bases, and 11 bases lay in between. Looked up from germline, CDR1 is MNHNS and CDR2 is SASEGT. This CDR3 reads CASSDLTEAYEQYF. CDR3 in DNA: TGTGCCAGCAGTGATCTCACAGAAGCCTACGAGCAGTACTTC.

The chain recombines TRBV5-5 with TRBJ2-3; 7 nucleotides line up with TRBD1. The germline V gene has CDR1 SGHKS and CDR2 YYEKEE (reference sequence). This CDR3 has 15 amino acids. The V segment lost 0 bases and the J segment 4 bases; nucleotides outside the gene matches: 5. The CDR3 sequence is CASSLEGGEADTQYF. CDR3 DNA: TGTGCCAGCAGCTTGGAAGGGGGCGAGGCAGATACGCAGTATTTT.

This chain connects TRBV19 to TRBJ2-3; D possibly corresponds to TRBD2 (5 bases). Germline CDR1 reads LNHDA; CDR2 reads SQIVND (reference sequence). The CDR3 runs 15 residues. Trimming removed 6 bases at V and 2 bases at J, with 15 bases between. CDR3 sequence reads: CASSPWTSNTDTQYF. CDR3 DNA sequence: TGTGCCAGTAGCCCCTGGACTTCGAACACAGATACGCAGTATTTT.

This sequence joins TRBV29-1 and TRBJ2-7; tentatively, D is TRBD1 (6 bases). Trimming stripped 6 bases from V and 6 bases from J, with 15 bases between. The germline CDR1 and CDR2 sequences are SQVTM and ANQGSEA. CDR3 size: 12 residues. The CDR3 is CSVIGRGGEQYF. The CDR3, as DNA: TGCAGCGTCATCGGCAGGGGTGGCGAGCAGTACTTC.

The chain employs TRBV2 and TRBJ1-1, with unresolved D. CDR1 is SNHLY, CDR2 FYNNEI, per germline. This CDR3 is 13 amino acids long. Trimming took 8 bases from V and 3 from J, leaving 13 bases between them. This CDR3 reads CASLPNSYTEAFF. CDR3 DNA: TGTGCCAGCCTCCCGAACAGCTACACTGAAGCTTTCTTT.

The gene calls are TRBV19 and TRBJ2-1, with D tentatively TRBD1 (6 bases). CDR3 length equals 13 residues. Germline V gene lookup returns CDR1 LNHDA and CDR2 SQIVND (reference sequence). V was pared by 6 bases and J by 4 bases, with 10 bases between. CDR3 in amino acids: CASRRGQYNEQFF. The CDR3 DNA reads as TGTGCCAGTAGGCGCGGACAGTACAATGAGCAGTTCTTC.

The V call is TRBV6-5, the J call TRBJ2-1; no firm D call. Germline V gene sequence: CDR1 MNHEY, CDR2 SVGAGI. The germline V and J ends were trimmed by 4 bases and 4 bases, with 8 bases remaining between them. The CDR3 has 13 amino acids. CDR3 DNA sequence: TGTGCCAGCAGTTTGAGGCCGTACAATGAGCAGTTCTTC. Translated, it gives CASSLRPYNEQFF.

The chain employs TRBV28 and TRBJ2-7; TRBD1 matches at 9 bases. V was clipped by 4 bases and J by 7 bases; unmatched bases: 11. The germline gives CDR1 MDHEN, CDR2 SYDVKM. The CDR3 has 15 residues. In nucleotides, the CDR3 is TGTGCCAGCAGTTCGCCTTTACAGGGGGCGCGGGAGCAGTACTTC. Amino acids: CASSSPLQGAREQYF. Looking up the rest from reference TRBV28 and TRBJ2-7 gives the full variable domain: DVKVTQSSRYLVKRTGEKVFLECVQDMDHENMFWYRQDPGLGLRLIYFSYDVKMKEKGDIPEGYSVSREKKERFSLILESASTNQTSMYLCASSSPLQGAREQYFGPGTRLTVT.

The rearrangement uses TRBV6-6 and TRBJ1-5; TRBD1 agrees at 8 bases. V was pared by 0 bases and J by 3 bases, with 1 base of the junction left unmatched. In germline, CDR1 is MNHNY, CDR2 SVGAGI (reference sequence). The CDR3 loop spans 15 amino acids. The CDR3 here is CASSYSDRANQPQHF. The CDR3 DNA sequence: TGTGCCAGCAGTTACTCGGACAGGGCCAATCAGCCCCAGCATTTT.